This T cell receptor beta chain stems from a study of cytomegalovirus exposure and HLA in healthy donors. Across the study: The Caucasian-associated ancestry cluster contained 75% to 85% of the roughly 400 genotyped donors.

The V gene lost 3 bases and the J gene lost 2 bases, with 10 bases spanning the gap. CDR1 is LGHNA and CDR2 is YNFKEQ in the germline V gene. The CDR3 totals 14 residues. General study points: Analyzed later, most CMV-associated TCR beta chains appeared HLA-restricted. Presence/absence analyses assumed roughly uniform sequencing depth across donors.

Despite likely unrecorded immune exposures, the donors were nominally healthy at the time of sampling. This clone was observed a handful of times. Antigen: not known. The PCR was carried out with 60 Vbeta primers and 13 Jbeta primers. Generated by immunoSEQ multiplex PCR, the TCRdb table keeps only in-frame clones and is missing some. Here the sample spans around 150,000 clones, approximately 77% being singletons. The sample was PBMCs. V and J are TRBV4-2 and TRBJ2-5, with D perhaps matching TRBD2 (5 bases). This receptor was identified in a man aged 18 to 35 in good health and CMV-seronegative. The CDR3 DNA follows: TGTGCCAGCAGCCACCTAGCTCGGCAAGAGACCCAGTACTTC. It is translated as CASSHLARQETQYF.